A selection of T cell receptor beta chains follows, all from one sample in a study of T cells after yellow fever vaccination. MiXCR, applied by TCRdb to the 5' RACE reads, yields one record per CDR3 protein. Of 300,000 to 450,000 distinct CDR3 sequences in the sample, roughly 6.2% were seen once. The source material was PBMCs, sampled 5 days after the yellow fever booster vaccination. The receptors stem from a man under 40 who received the YFV17D yellow fever vaccine. Both conserved end residues are trimmed from each CDR3. The order of the fields is J gene, V gene, CDR3 protein.

J: TRBJ2-1
V: TRBV19
CDR3: ASSLSRTSGRAGEQF

J: TRBJ1-3
V: TRBV5-1
CDR3: ASSLFLGSGNTIY

J: TRBJ2-5
V: TRBV28
CDR3: ASRPGREYQETQY

J: TRBJ2-7
V: TRBV5-1
CDR3: ASSLRLAGGSYEQY

J: TRBJ2-1
V: TRBV6-2/TRBV6-3
CDR3: ASIERTGSPNEQF

J: TRBJ1-2
V: TRBV5-6
CDR3: ASSLGRRVPYGYT

J: TRBJ1-2
V: TRBV19
CDR3: ASSTTGQGKNGYT

J: TRBJ2-7
V: TRBV7-2
CDR3: ASSSGLAELYEQY

J: TRBJ1-1
V: TRBV5-1
CDR3: ASSPQGVNTEAF

J: TRBJ2-3
V: TRBV28
CDR3: ASTEGVSGDTQY

J: TRBJ1-6
V: TRBV23-1
CDR3: ASSRAGTGEDYSPLH

J: TRBJ2-4
V: TRBV11-2
CDR3: ASSSRGLGPLAKNIQY

J: TRBJ2-5
V: TRBV5-1
CDR3: ASSPTGGETQY

J: TRBJ2-3
V: TRBV6-1
CDR3: ASSLSGSPRDTQY

J: TRBJ2-3
V: TRBV5-4
CDR3: ASSLASGGRADTQY

J: TRBJ2-3
V: TRBV5-4
CDR3: ASSRDGPTDTQY

J: TRBJ1-1
V: TRBV12-3/TRBV12-4
CDR3: ASSLQGPTEAF

J: TRBJ2-2
V: TRBV3-1
CDR3: ASSPGRVLGLF